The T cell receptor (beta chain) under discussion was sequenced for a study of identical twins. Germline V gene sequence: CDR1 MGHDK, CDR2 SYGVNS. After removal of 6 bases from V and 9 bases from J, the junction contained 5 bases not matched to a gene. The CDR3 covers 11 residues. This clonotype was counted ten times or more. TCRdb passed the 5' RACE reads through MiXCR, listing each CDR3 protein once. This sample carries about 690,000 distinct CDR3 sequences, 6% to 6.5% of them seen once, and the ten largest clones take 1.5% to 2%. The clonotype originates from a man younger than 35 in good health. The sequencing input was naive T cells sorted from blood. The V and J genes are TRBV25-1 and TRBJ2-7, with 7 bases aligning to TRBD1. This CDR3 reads CASSSGTVQYF. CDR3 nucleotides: TGTGCCAGCAGCTCAGGGACAGTGCAGTACTTC.